The next 32 T cell receptor beta chains were all read from a single sample in a study of PD-1 blockade in classical Hodgkin lymphoma (dated by TCRdb to 2020 to 2022). Taken with the paper, the label for time point translates to: cycle 2 day 1 (C2D1) of nivolumab. Every trial patient had relapsed after autologous stem cell transplantation, and cohorts A, B and C differed in prior brentuximab vedotin exposure. Preparation of the library involved the immunoSEQ multiplex PCR assay. Imported from immuneACCESS, the table was reduced by TCRdb to in-frame sequences with V and J called. These copies leave out some clones; in studies compared against another copy, an unresolved V gene accounts for under half, and the cause of the remainder is not known. The sample has tens of thousands of clones on record, roughly 70% of them singletons. In total, the top ten clones hold around 26% of the sample. This sample comprised peripheral blood mononuclear cells (PBMCs), obtained before the second cycle of nivolumab. The source is a human donor with classical Hodgkin lymphoma.

A single count supports this clone. The chain employs TRBV19 and TRBJ2-1; D may be TRBD2 (6 bases). The V gene's germline CDR1 is LNHDA and CDR2 SQIVND (reference sequence). The CDR3 consists of 17 residues. Between the trimmed V and J ends, which lost 3 bases and 6 bases, there was a span of 21 bases. Here the CDR3 reads CASSMGRTVPNPNEQFF. The CDR3 coding sequence is TGTGCCAGTAGTATGGGGAGGACGGTTCCCAACCCCAATGAGCAGTTCTTC.

This clone was found a few times. The rearrangement joins TRBV7-2 to TRBJ1-5; 12 positions agree with TRBD1. CDR3 length equals 17 residues. CDR1 and CDR2 from the germline V gene are SGHTA and FQGNSA. The ends lost 5 bases at V and 9 bases at J; junction bases unmatched: 14. CDR3 in DNA: TGTGCCAGCAGCAAAACTTCGGGACAGGGGGCGTGGGGGCCCCAGCATTTT. Translation: CASSKTSGQGAWGPQHF. Full variable domain (outside the CDR3, taken from reference TRBV7-2 and TRBJ1-5): GAGVSQSPSNKVTEKGKDVELRCDPISGHTALYWYRQSLGQGLEFLIYFQGNSAPDKSGLPSDRFSAERTGGSVSTLTIQRTQQEDSAVYLCASSKTSGQGAWGPQHFGDGTRLSIL.

The chain links TRBV4-1 to TRBJ2-1; D gene ambiguous. Trimming took 0 bases from V and 2 from J, leaving 8 bases between them. This CDR3 comprises 15 residues. The germline V gene has CDR1 MGHRA and CDR2 YSYEKL. The CDR3 nucleotides are TGCGCCAGCAGCCAAGAGTTTATGGCCTACAATGAGCAGTTCTTC. Residues: CASSQEFMAYNEQFF.

This sequence joins TRBV28 and TRBJ2-3; D gene unclear. The CDR3 loop spans 16 amino acids. CDR1 and CDR2 from the germline V gene are MDHEN and SYDVKM. With 1 base removed from V and 5 bases from J, the gap between germline ends came to 16 bases. As DNA, the CDR3 is TGTGCCAGCAGTTTATACCCAAGACCTGGGCAAGATACGCAGTATTTT. It yields the protein CASSLYPRPGQDTQYF.

The V and J genes are TRBV9 and TRBJ2-3, with TRBD1 identical over 7 bases. V dropped 4 bases and J dropped 5; count of bases not matched to a gene: 7. Germline V gene data show CDR1 as SGDLS and CDR2 as YYNGEE. The CDR3 is 14 amino acids. This CDR3 reads CASSSDRVEDTQYF. Written as DNA, the CDR3 is TGTGCCAGCAGCTCTGACAGGGTTGAAGATACGCAGTATTTT.

The J gene is TRBJ2-7, the V gene TRBV28, with TRBD2 matching over 11 bases. J lost 9 bases, V lost 8 bases, and 9 bases had no gene match. The V gene's germline CDR1 is MDHEN and CDR2 SYDVKM. The CDR3 covers 13 residues. The DNA of the CDR3 is TGTGCCAGCGGCTTGGGACTAGCGGCTACGCAGTACTTC. Translating it yields CASGLGLAATQYF.

Only one count was recorded for this clone. CDR3 residues: CASSTDRRNEKLFF. The CDR3 DNA follows: TGTGCCAGCAGTACCGACAGGAGGAATGAAAAACTGTTTTTT. The chain joins TRBV6-5 to TRBJ1-4; TRBD1 is a possible D gene (6 bases). Germline V gives CDR1 MNHEY, CDR2 SVGAGI. The CDR3 sequence is 14 residues long. Trimming removed 5 bases from V and 5 bases from J, with 12 bases in between.

This clone showed up just once. The rearrangement joins TRBV4-1 to TRBJ2-3, with 12 nucleotides matching TRBD1. From germline, CDR1 is MGHRA and CDR2 YSYEKL. V was clipped by 0 bases and J by 3 bases; unmatched bases: 16. The CDR3 has 21 residues. CDR3 sequence (DNA): TGCGCCAGCAGCCAAGATGAGGCTCGTGGAACGGGACAGGGGGCAACAGATACGCAGTATTTT. It is translated as CASSQDEARGTGQGATDTQYF.

The V gene is TRBV27, the J gene TRBJ2-1; no definite D call. The V and J ends lost 3 bases and 2 bases respectively, with 17 bases between them. Germline-derived CDR1 and CDR2 are MNHEY and SMNVEV (reference sequence). CDR3 length equals 17 residues. The CDR3 region has the DNA TGTGCCAGCAGTTTGGTCACTGGGGTCATACCCTACAATGAGCAGTTCTTC. It specifies CASSLVTGVIPYNEQFF.

This chain links TRBV5-5 with TRBJ2-7, with D unresolved. Per germline, CDR1 SGHKS and CDR2 YYEKEE (reference sequence). This CDR3 is 13 amino acids long. V was pared by 0 bases and J by 5 bases, with 9 bases between. The CDR3 sequence: CASSLEPNHEQYF. The CDR3 DNA is TGTGCCAGCAGCTTGGAACCCAACCACGAGCAGTACTTC.

A few counts support this clone. The gene calls are TRBV14 and TRBJ2-1; 11 nucleotides match TRBD2. After removal of 4 bases from V and 7 bases from J, the junction contained 3 bases not matched to a gene. CDR1 SGHDN and CDR2 FVKESK come from the germline V gene. This CDR3 is built from 14 residues. The CDR3, as DNA: TGTGCCAGCAGCCTAGCGGGAGGGAGAAATGAGCAGTTCTTC. It translates to CASSLAGGRNEQFF.

The chain couples TRBV19 to TRBJ2-5; D is perhaps TRBD1 or TRBD2 (5 bases each). Germline V gives CDR1 LNHDA, CDR2 SQIVND (reference sequence). This CDR3 is 14 amino acids long. Trimming left V 3 bases short and J 4 bases short, with 12 bases between. CDR3 coding DNA: TGTGCCAGTAGTATTCGGGGCGGGCGAGAGACCCAGTACTTC. Its translation: CASSIRGGRETQYF.

This clone showed up just a few times. CDR3 nucleotides: TGTGCCAGCAGCTTATTACAGACAGGGGTGGATGAGCAGTTCTTC. Translated: CASSLLQTGVDEQFF. The V and J genes are TRBV7-6 and TRBJ2-1; 8 bases map to TRBD1. The CDR3 extends over 15 amino acids. Per germline, CDR1 SGHVS and CDR2 FNYEAQ. Trimming removed 2 bases from V and 8 bases from J; junction bases left unmatched: 8.

V is TRBV6-5 and J is TRBJ1-1; 7 nucleotides agree with TRBD1. CDR3 size: 15 residues. Unmatched junction bases numbered 5, after V lost 0 bases and J lost 4 bases. The germline CDR1 and CDR2 sequences are MNHEY and SVGAGI. The CDR3 here is CASSYSRRGLTEAFF. In DNA, the CDR3 is TGTGCCAGCAGTTACTCGCGAAGGGGGCTCACTGAAGCTTTCTTT.

This rearrangement joins TRBV18 to TRBJ1-1; D is perhaps TRBD1 (6 bases). Trimming took 2 bases from V and 0 from J, leaving 13 bases between them. Germline V gives CDR1 KGHSH, CDR2 LQKENI. The CDR3 is made up of 16 amino acids. Written as DNA, the CDR3 is TGTGCCAGCTCACCAGGGGGGCTTCCCATGAACACTGAAGCTTTCTTT. This translates into CASSPGGLPMNTEAFF.

This rearrangement joins TRBV5-5 to TRBJ2-7, with D unresolved. V lost 0 bases, J lost 3 bases, and 13 bases lay in between. CDR1 is SGHKS, CDR2 YYEKEE, per germline (reference sequence). CDR3 size: 15 residues. CDR3 region: CASSLATRFVYEQYF. The CDR3 DNA reads TGTGCCAGCAGCTTGGCCACGAGGTTTGTCTACGAGCAGTACTTC.

This clone was seen just once. The gene calls are TRBV9 and TRBJ2-6, with D maybe TRBD1 (6 bases). The CDR3 length is 16 residues. Germline V CDR1 and CDR2: SGDLS, YYNGEE. The V end lost 0 bases, the J end lost 4 bases, and 11 bases lay between the germline ends. CDR3 sequence reads: CASSVGGGIGANVLTF. In nucleotides, the CDR3 is TGTGCCAGCAGCGTAGGAGGGGGAATAGGGGCCAACGTCCTGACTTTC.

This clone occurred a few times. The V and J genes are TRBV6-5 and TRBJ2-2; D is unresolved. Trimming pared 2 bases from V and 5 bases from J, leaving 6 bases between. There are 13 residues in the CDR3. Germline V CDR1 and CDR2: MNHEY, SVGAGI. The CDR3 loop reads CASSYRWTGELFF. The CDR3 DNA reads TGTGCCAGCAGTTACCGCTGGACCGGGGAGCTGTTTTTT.

This sequence joins TRBV10-3 and TRBJ2-2; 7 bases fit TRBD1. Unmatched junction bases numbered 4, after V lost 4 bases and J lost 5 bases. CDR1 is ENHRY and CDR2 is SYGVKD in the germline V gene. This CDR3 contains 14 residues. In DNA form, the CDR3 reads TGTGCCATCAGTGTCGGCAGGGGGACCGGGGAGCTGTTTTTT. It codes for CAISVGRGTGELFF.

This clone occurred once. The rearrangement uses TRBV28 and TRBJ2-2, with D tentatively TRBD2 (5 bases). Per germline, CDR1 MDHEN and CDR2 SYDVKM. Trimming took off 1 base at V and 7 bases at J, with 7 bases between the two ends. This CDR3 has 13 amino acids. The CDR3 spells CASSLYGDGELFF. Here the CDR3 DNA reads TGTGCCAGCAGTTTATACGGGGACGGGGAGCTGTTTTTT.

The chain employs TRBV5-4 and TRBJ1-5, with D possibly matching TRBD1 (6 bases). The length of the CDR3 is 15 residues. V was shortened by 4 bases and J by 0 bases, with 11 bases between the two germline ends. Germline V gene sequence: CDR1 SGHNT, CDR2 YYREEE (reference sequence). CDR3 nucleotides: TGTGCCAGCAGCCTGGGACACCATAGCAATCAGCCCCAGCATTTT. Translation: CASSLGHHSNQPQHF.

The CDR3 loop is CASSPVAGSSTDTQYF. The CDR3 coding sequence is TGTGCCAGCAGCCCAGTAGCGGGATCTAGCACAGATACGCAGTATTTT. The chain couples TRBV5-4 to TRBJ2-3; 8 bases align to TRBD2. V dropped 4 bases and J dropped 0; count of bases not matched to a gene: 7. CDR3 length: 16 amino acids. Per germline, CDR1 SGHNT and CDR2 YYREEE (reference sequence).

This chain uses TRBV4-1 with TRBJ2-3; D unresolved. V lost 3 bases, J lost 2 bases, and 9 bases lay in between. The CDR3 runs 14 residues. Germline CDR1 is MGHRA and CDR2 is YSYEKL. The CDR3 loop reads CASSHRAITDTQYF. DNA for the CDR3: TGCGCCAGCAGCCATAGGGCTATCACAGATACGCAGTATTTT.

Remarks on this clone: Other DNA sequences in this sample translate to the same CDR3. This rearrangement joins TRBV19 to TRBJ1-1; D is perhaps TRBD1 (5 bases). The CDR3 has 13 amino acids. The germline CDR1 and CDR2 sequences are LNHDA and SQIVND (reference sequence). The ends were cut back, 3 bases at V and 5 bases at J, with 10 bases in the middle. In DNA, the CDR3 is TGTGCCAGTAGTATTTTGGGGGGGACTGAAGCTTTCTTT. Its translation: CASSILGGTEAFF. Full variable domain (remainder filled in from reference TRBV19 and TRBJ1-1): DGGITQSPKYLFRKEGQNVTLSCEQNLNHDAMYWYRQDPGQGLRLIYYSQIVNDFQKGDIAEGYSVSREKKESFPLTVTSAQKNPTAFYLCASSILGGTEAFFGQGTRLTVV.

The chain recombines TRBV11-3 with TRBJ2-3; the D is unclear. The germline V and J ends were trimmed by 5 bases and 1 base, with 16 bases remaining between them. The CDR3 sequence is 16 residues long. The germline CDR1 and CDR2 sequences are SGHNT and YENEEA. The CDR3 bases are TGTGCCAGCAGCGGTTCCGGGCCGATGGGCACAGATACGCAGTATTTT. Translation gives CASSGSGPMGTDTQYF.

This clone has only one observation. The chain is built from TRBV7-2 and TRBJ1-1; D is possibly TRBD1 (5 bases). The germline V gene has CDR1 SGHTA and CDR2 FQGNSA. This CDR3 contains 14 residues. The ends were cut back, 5 bases at V and 1 base at J, with 11 bases in the middle. CDR3 in amino acids: CASSLWTTNTEAFF. In nucleotides, the CDR3 is TGTGCCAGCAGCCTTTGGACAACGAACACTGAAGCTTTCTTT.

This clone was observed a handful of times. The chain joins TRBV27 to TRBJ2-6; 13 bases fit TRBD2. Germline V gives CDR1 MNHEY, CDR2 SMNVEV (reference sequence). Trimming took 2 bases from V and 2 from J; bases not matched to a gene: 6. The CDR3 contains 19 residues. Here the CDR3 DNA reads TGTGCCAGCAGTTTAAGGACTGGACTAGCGGGAGCTGGGGCCAACGTCCTGACTTTC. Protein: CASSLRTGLAGAGANVLTF.

The chain joins TRBV11-2 to TRBJ2-1; 15 bases line up with TRBD2. Germline CDR1 and CDR2: SGHAT and FQNNGV. V shed 2 bases, J shed 3 bases, and the junction held 8 bases outside the gene matches. This CDR3 has 19 residues. The CDR3 bases are TGTGCCAGCAGCTTATTGGGACTAGCGGGGGGCCAGTACTACAATGAGCAGTTCTTC. It yields the protein CASSLLGLAGGQYYNEQFF.

This chain connects TRBV5-1 to TRBJ2-2; either TRBD1 or TRBD2 may supply D (5 bases each). The germline gives CDR1 SGHRS, CDR2 YFSETQ. The CDR3 covers 15 residues. Trimming removed 0 bases from V and 4 bases from J, with 10 bases in between. The CDR3 DNA reads TGCGCCAGCAGCTTGGGCAGGGCGGGCACCGGGGAGCTGTTTTTT. Protein sequence: CASSLGRAGTGELFF.

The chain combines TRBV19 with TRBJ1-3; no reliable D call. Germline CDR1 is LNHDA and CDR2 is SQIVND (reference sequence). V was trimmed by 8 bases and J by 0 bases, leaving 5 bases between them. This CDR3 region has 12 residues. The CDR3 protein is CASGYSGNTIYF. The CDR3, as DNA: TGTGCCAGTGGGTACTCTGGAAACACCATATATTTT.

J is TRBJ1-4 and V is TRBV28; TRBD1 agrees at 8 bases. The J segment lost 6 bases and the V segment lost 10 bases, leaving 10 bases of the junction unmatched. The germline CDR1 and CDR2 sequences are MDHEN and SYDVKM. CDR3 length equals 14 residues. The CDR3 spells CATRPGQGYEKLFF. The CDR3, as DNA: TGTGCCACCCGCCCTGGACAGGGTTATGAAAAACTGTTTTTT.

The CDR3 is CASSILGTSGESPLHF. In DNA form, the CDR3 reads TGTGCCAGTAGTATACTTGGGACCTCTGGGGAATCACCCCTCCACTTT. The genes are TRBV19 and TRBJ1-6; a possible D gene is TRBD1 (5 bases). V lost 2 bases and J lost 10, with 18 bases in between. From germline, CDR1 is LNHDA and CDR2 SQIVND (reference sequence). The CDR3 spans 16 residues.